The 9 T cell receptor beta chains in this list originate from one sample, sequenced in a study of CD8+ T cells in alopecia areata. Extracted RNA was reverse transcribed into cDNA, the sequencing template. Here immunoSEQ multiplex PCR was the method, and the copy in TCRdb shows in-frame clones only, minus some. The repertoire holds 100,000 to 150,000 clones, with around three fifths as singletons. The source material was CD4+ T cells sorted from blood, sampled at week 0. Receptor source: a human donor with alopecia areata.

This clone appeared a few times. The rearrangement joins TRBV4-2 to TRBJ2-3; D may correspond to TRBD1 or TRBD2 (5 bases each). Germline V gives CDR1 LGHNA, CDR2 YNFKEQ. V was clipped by 1 base and J by 0 bases, with 11 bases between them. CDR3 length: 16 amino acids. CDR3 sequence (DNA): TGTGCCAGCAGCCAAGGCCAGGGAGCCAGCACAGATACGCAGTATTTT. Amino acids: CASSQGQGASTDTQYF.

The chain is built from TRBV11-2 and TRBJ2-3; TRBD2 agrees at 12 bases. V shed 5 bases, J shed 6 bases, and the junction held 12 bases outside the gene matches. This CDR3 region has 17 residues. Germline V lookup: CDR1 SGHAT, CDR2 FQNNGV. CDR3 in amino acids: CASSPRLAGEIDDTQYF. CDR3 coding DNA: TGTGCCAGCAGCCCGAGACTAGCGGGAGAAATAGACGATACGCAGTATTTT.

The chain recombines TRBV6-1 with TRBJ1-1, with a tentative D call TRBD1 (6 bases). Trimming shortened V by 7 bases and J by 0 bases, and 12 bases separated the two germline ends. There are 14 residues in the CDR3. Germline assignment: CDR1 MNHNS and CDR2 SASEGT. The CDR3 coding sequence is TGTGCCAGCACAAGGGGGATAGTGAACACTGAAGCTTTCTTT. The encoded protein is CASTRGIVNTEAFF.

The table lists this clone with a few counts. The J gene is TRBJ1-6, the V gene TRBV18; TRBD1 might be the D (6 bases). V lost 3 bases and J 9 bases, leaving 21 bases between the germline ends. Germline CDR1 KGHSH, CDR2 LQKENI. The CDR3 consists of 17 residues. The CDR3 protein is CASSPNGGQKISSPLHF. In DNA form, the CDR3 reads TGTGCCAGCTCACCGAACGGGGGACAAAAGATCAGTTCACCCCTCCACTTT.

This clone has a handful of counts. This chain links TRBV29-1 with TRBJ2-7, with 7 bases aligning to TRBD1. V lost 7 bases to trimming and J lost 4 bases; unmatched junction nucleotides: 7. Germline lookup yields CDR1 SQVTM and CDR2 ANQGSEA. This CDR3 has 12 amino acids. This CDR3 reads CSARQGGYEQYF. The CDR3 coding sequence is TGCAGCGCACGACAGGGCGGGTACGAGCAGTACTTC.

The chain recombines TRBV4-3 with TRBJ1-1; D gene uncertain. The germline V gene has CDR1 LGHNA and CDR2 YSLEER. This CDR3 spans 13 amino acids. The V end was cut by 0 bases, the J end by 8 bases, with 10 bases between. This CDR3 is CASSQDGVAEAFF. The CDR3, as DNA: TGCGCCAGCAGCCAAGATGGGGTGGCGGAAGCTTTCTTT.

The V and J genes are TRBV30 and TRBJ2-1; D unclear. This CDR3 is 11 amino acids long. Trimming left V 4 bases short and J 4 bases short, with 5 bases between. The V gene's germline CDR1 is GTSNPN and CDR2 SVGIG (reference sequence). This CDR3 reads CAWMQYNEQFF. The CDR3 DNA reads as TGTGCCTGGATGCAATACAATGAGCAGTTCTTC.

The CDR3 DNA is TGCGCCAGCAGCCAAGCGACAGGGGTGGACGAGCAGTACTTC. Its translation is CASSQATGVDEQYF. The chain has TRBV4-3 and TRBJ2-7, with 8 bases lining up with TRBD1. This CDR3 is 14 amino acids long. Trimming removed 1 base from V and 5 bases from J; junction bases left unmatched: 4. From germline, CDR1 is LGHNA and CDR2 YSLEER.

As DNA, the CDR3 is TGTGCCAGCAGCTTAGACTCTGGGGCCAACGTCCTGACTTTC. It encodes CASSLDSGANVLTF. This rearrangement joins TRBV7-2 to TRBJ2-6; unclear D gene. CDR1 is SGHTA, CDR2 FQGNSA, per germline. Trimming pared 1 base from V and 0 bases from J, leaving 1 base between. The CDR3 sequence is 14 residues long.